These 26 T cell receptor beta chains were all obtained from the same sample, sequenced in a study of cytomegalovirus exposure and HLA in healthy donors. The PCR used 60 Vbeta and 13 Jbeta primers. Assay used: immunoSEQ multiplex PCR; TCRdb lists only in-frame clones, some missing. The repertoire holds approximately 68,000 clones, 75% seen once, with just under 7.5% in the top ten. The sample was PBMCs. These receptors all come from a woman aged 25-40 years in good health and CMV-seropositive.

At least ten counts were recorded for this clone. The CDR3 reads CASSSGTTGVGGYTF. For the CDR3, the DNA is TGTGCCAGCAGCTCCGGAACAACAGGGGTAGGCGGCTACACCTTC. The J gene is TRBJ1-2, the V gene TRBV11-1; 7 bases line up with TRBD1. The CDR3 is 15 amino acids. V lost 4 bases and J lost 8; bases outside the gene matches: 13. CDR1 SGHAT and CDR2 FQDESV come from the germline V gene (reference sequence).

This chain connects TRBV30 to TRBJ1-2; 7 bases agree with TRBD1. CDR1 is GTSNPN, CDR2 SVGIG, per germline (reference sequence). V lost 7 bases to trimming and J lost 0 bases; unmatched junction nucleotides: 5. CDR3 length equals 13 residues. The CDR3 protein is CAFLQGTNYGYTF. The CDR3 DNA reads as TGTGCCTTCCTACAGGGGACTAACTATGGCTACACCTTC.

This clone was recorded a few times. V usage is TRBV4-3 and J usage is TRBJ1-6, with 8 bases identical to TRBD1. Germline values: CDR1 LGHNA, CDR2 YSLEER. Trimming removed 6 bases from V and 9 bases from J; junction bases left unmatched: 10. The CDR3 is made up of 15 amino acids. The CDR3 bases are TGCGCCAGCAGGGCAACAGGGGGATTAGGTTCACCCCTCCACTTT. Its translation: CASRATGGLGSPLHF.

The chain links TRBV7-9 to TRBJ2-1, with TRBD2 matching over 9 bases. The ends lost 5 bases at V and 4 bases at J; junction bases unmatched: 9. This CDR3 contains 16 residues. CDR1 and CDR2 (germline): SEHNR, FQNEAQ (reference sequence). Here the CDR3 DNA reads TGTGCCAGCAGCCCCGGGGGCCTAGCGGGGTACAATGAGCAGTTCTTC. Amino acids: CASSPGGLAGYNEQFF.

The J gene is TRBJ2-4, the V gene TRBV5-4; 7 positions match TRBD1. J was trimmed by 5 bases and V by 5 bases; bases with no gene match: 1. This CDR3 comprises 12 residues. CDR1 and CDR2 from the germline V gene are SGHNT and YYREEE (reference sequence). The DNA of the CDR3 is TGTGCCAGCAGTACAGGGGAAAACATTCAGTACTTC. Translated, it gives CASSTGENIQYF. Supplemented by reference TRBV5-4 and TRBJ2-4, the full variable domain reads ETGVTQSPTHLIKTRGQQVTLRCSSQSGHNTVSWYQQALGQGPQFIFQYYREEENGRGNFPPRFSGLQFPNYSSELNVNALELDDSALYLCASSTGENIQYFGAGTRLSVL.

The count of this clone is one. The chain carries TRBV7-8 and TRBJ1-6, with 7 bases that match TRBD1. Germline V gene lookup returns CDR1 SGHVS and CDR2 FQNEAQ. The CDR3 covers 14 residues. The junction had 3 bases not matched to a gene; V was cut back by 2 bases and J by 8 bases. The CDR3, as DNA: TGTGCCAGCAGCTTAAGGGGGCTTTATTCACCCCTCCACTTT. Translating it yields CASSLRGLYSPLHF.

In its sample, this clone was seen a few times. The CDR3 DNA reads TGTGCCAGCCAGACAGGGGCTGAAGCTTTCTTT. Translated: CASQTGAEAFF. This chain connects TRBV6-1 to TRBJ1-1; 8 bases map to TRBD1. The germline V gene has CDR1 MNHNS and CDR2 SASEGT. The junction had 2 bases not matched to a gene; V was cut back by 8 bases and J by 6 bases. The length of the CDR3 is 11 residues.

Note on this clone: At one end the junction does not follow the germline gene, possibly because of a read error. The CDR3 loop is CASRLTGVTTKAFF. The DNA for the CDR3 is TGTGCCAGCAGGCTGACAGGGGTGACCACTAAAGCTTTCTTT. The genes are TRBV11-1 and TRBJ1-1, with TRBD1 identical over 8 bases. The CDR3 is 14 amino acids. Germline CDR1 is SGHAT and CDR2 is FQDESV (reference sequence).

The chain is built from TRBV15 and TRBJ2-5; TRBD2 is a possible D gene (6 bases). V was pared by 3 bases and J by 5 bases, with 13 bases between. This CDR3 spans 14 amino acids. CDR1 is LNHNV, CDR2 YYDKDF, per germline (reference sequence). CDR3 sequence (DNA): TGTGCCACCAGCAGGGACTCAAGCGGGGAGACCCAGTACTTC. It encodes CATSRDSSGETQYF.

The J gene is TRBJ1-1, the V gene TRBV11-2; 9 nucleotides line up with TRBD1. The germline CDR1 and CDR2 sequences are SGHAT and FQNNGV. The length of the CDR3 is 15 residues. Trimming removed 4 bases from V and 2 bases from J; junction bases left unmatched: 5. CDR3 sequence (DNA): TGTGCCAGCAGCTCCCCGGGACAGGGAAACACTGAAGCTTTCTTT. Protein product: CASSSPGQGNTEAFF.

The chain links TRBV4-3 to TRBJ2-1, with a tentative D call TRBD2 (6 bases). The germline gives CDR1 LGHNA, CDR2 YSLEER. Trimming took 1 base from V and 8 from J, leaving 15 bases between them. This CDR3 has 15 amino acids. CDR3 in amino acids: CASSQVTSRGDEQFF. CDR3 nucleotides: TGCGCCAGCAGCCAAGTGACTAGTCGGGGTGATGAGCAGTTCTTC.

The rearrangement joins TRBV27 to TRBJ1-2; D is possibly TRBD1 (5 bases). The V gene lost 5 bases and the J gene lost 8 bases, with 18 bases spanning the gap. Germline CDR1 MNHEY, CDR2 SMNVEV (reference sequence). The CDR3 spans 14 residues. As DNA, the CDR3 is TGTGCCAGCAGTCCCCTGAAACAGGCGGCCGGCTACACCTTC. It yields the protein CASSPLKQAAGYTF.

The chain recombines TRBV6-6 with TRBJ2-5; maybe TRBD1 (5 bases). The closer fit of TRBJ2-7 to the DNA end suggests the J call may be wrong. The CDR3 is 12 amino acids. CDR1 is MNHNY, CDR2 SVGAGI, per germline (reference sequence). CDR3 amino acids: CASAGQGSEQYF. CDR3 nucleotide sequence: TGTGCCAGTGCAGGTCAGGGCTCCGAGCAGTACTTC.

The chain combines TRBV7-2 with TRBJ2-7; 9 bases match TRBD2. The germline gives CDR1 SGHTA, CDR2 FQGNSA. Germline trimming cut 6 bases from V and 4 bases from J; bases unmatched to any gene: 7. This CDR3 spans 14 amino acids. The CDR3 loop is CASRQREEGYEQYF. The CDR3 DNA sequence: TGTGCCAGCAGGCAGCGGGAGGAAGGGTACGAGCAGTACTTC.

This clone is a singleton in its sample. The rearrangement joins TRBV11-2 to TRBJ2-2; 8 nucleotides line up with TRBD2. Germline V gene lookup returns CDR1 SGHAT and CDR2 FQNNGV. The V gene end was trimmed by 1 base and the J gene end by 3 bases; junction bases not matched to a gene: 4. This CDR3 region has 16 residues. The CDR3 sequence: CASSLGLAGYTGELFF. The CDR3, as DNA: TGTGCCAGCAGCTTAGGGCTAGCGGGTTACACCGGGGAGCTGTTTTTT.

V and J are TRBV4-1 and TRBJ2-3; 11 bases agree with TRBD2. With V trimmed by 2 bases and J by 1 base, 8 bases remained unmatched. This CDR3 spans 18 amino acids. Germline-derived CDR1 and CDR2 are MGHRA and YSYEKL. This CDR3 reads CASSQIRGLAVGTDTQYF. CDR3 bases: TGCGCCAGCAGCCAAATCCGGGGACTAGCGGTAGGCACAGATACGCAGTATTTT.

The chain combines TRBV6-5 with TRBJ2-5; 8 nucleotides align to TRBD1. The CDR3 runs to 15 residues. V dropped 6 bases and J dropped 1; count of bases not matched to a gene: 7. CDR1 is MNHEY and CDR2 is SVGAGI in the germline V gene. CDR3 protein: CASRPQGAPQETQYF. CDR3 nucleotide sequence: TGTGCCAGCAGACCTCAGGGGGCGCCCCAAGAGACCCAGTACTTC.

The chain recombines TRBV19 with TRBJ2-7, with 9 bases that match TRBD1. Per germline, CDR1 LNHDA and CDR2 SQIVND (reference sequence). The junction had 15 bases not matched to a gene; V was cut back by 5 bases and J by 7 bases. The CDR3 length is 16 residues. The CDR3 sequence is CASSFNAGTGINEQYF. The DNA for the CDR3 is TGTGCCAGTAGTTTCAACGCCGGGACAGGGATTAATGAGCAGTACTTC.

The chain joins TRBV19 to TRBJ2-1; D may be TRBD2 (8 bases). Per germline, CDR1 LNHDA and CDR2 SQIVND (reference sequence). Trimming shortened V by 6 bases and J by 6 bases, and 15 bases separated the two germline ends. The CDR3 length is 14 residues. In nucleotides, the CDR3 is TGTGCCAGTAGGCCGGGAGGGGGCGGCAATGAGCAGTTCTTC. Translating it yields CASRPGGGGNEQFF.

The V and J genes are TRBV28 and TRBJ2-3; weak D call: TRBD1 (6 bases). Germline values: CDR1 MDHEN, CDR2 SYDVKM. V lost 9 bases and J 1 base, leaving 17 bases between the germline ends. This CDR3 comprises 15 residues. The CDR3 DNA follows: TGTGCCAGTCCGACAGGTGTGTTTTGCACAGATACGCAGTATTTT. Amino acid sequence: CASPTGVFCTDTQYF.

The V and J genes are TRBV9 and TRBJ2-7, with a possible D match to TRBD2 (7 bases). Deletions cut 2 bases from V and 3 bases from J, with 15 bases between. CDR1 is SGDLS, CDR2 YYNGEE, per germline. The CDR3 covers 15 residues. As DNA, the CDR3 is TGTGCCAGCAGCGTGGGAGGGGGATTTAGCTACGAGCAGTACTTC. Translated: CASSVGGGFSYEQYF.

This chain joins TRBV13 and TRBJ1-1; no definite D call. The germline gives CDR1 PRHDT, CDR2 FYEKMQ (reference sequence). The CDR3 is 14 residues long. Trimming left V 4 bases short and J 1 base short, with 10 bases between. The chain's CDR3 is CASSSHSGNTEAFF. Written as DNA, the CDR3 is TGTGCCAGCAGCTCCCACTCAGGGAACACTGAAGCTTTCTTT.

V gene TRBV27 combines with J gene TRBJ2-1; 9 positions agree with TRBD1. CDR1 and CDR2 (germline): MNHEY, SMNVEV (reference sequence). The CDR3 spans 13 residues. Trimming took 6 bases from V and 8 from J; bases not matched to a gene: 5. The CDR3 DNA is TGTGCCAGCAGACGGACAGGGGCACATGAGCAGTTCTTC. It encodes CASRRTGAHEQFF.

The J gene is TRBJ2-7, the V gene TRBV27, with a tentative D call TRBD1 (6 bases). CDR1 and CDR2 (germline): MNHEY, SMNVEV (reference sequence). The CDR3 consists of 12 residues. V shed 3 bases and J shed 7 bases, with 10 bases lying between them. The DNA of the CDR3 is TGTGCCAGCAGTTTCAGGGGCAGTGAGCAGTACTTC. Its protein product is CASSFRGSEQYF.

The chain links TRBV10-3 to TRBJ2-1; tentative D call: TRBD2 (6 bases). V was cut by 8 bases and J by 2 bases, with 13 bases left in between. Germline CDR1 is ENHRY and CDR2 is SYGVKD. This CDR3 is 14 amino acids long. For the CDR3, the DNA is TGTGCCATCGACCCGGGAGAACCCTACAATGAGCAGTTCTTC. This translates into CAIDPGEPYNEQFF.

The chain joins TRBV7-8 to TRBJ2-5; D is possibly TRBD2 (6 bases). The CDR3 runs to 14 residues. Per the germline V gene, CDR1 is SGHVS and CDR2 is FQNEAQ. Trimming shortened V by 5 bases and J by 0 bases, and 10 bases separated the two germline ends. This CDR3 is CASSIREYQETQYF. The CDR3 coding sequence is TGTGCCAGCAGCATCCGGGAGTACCAAGAGACCCAGTACTTC.